The 32 T cell receptor beta chains below were found in one sample sequenced in a study of shared clonotypes between healthy human individuals. Using immunoSEQ multiplex PCR, the repertoire was profiled, and TCRdb retains in-frame clones only, with some absent. The profile shows approximately 2,000,000 clones, around 90% of them singletons. The sequenced material came from naive CD4+ T cells from PBMCs. Subset here: CD45RA+ positively selected. The source of these receptors is a young man in good health. Some clones in this sample may be carry-over from other donors' samples.

The sample holds one count of this clone. This chain uses TRBV10-3 with TRBJ2-1; 8 nucleotides align to TRBD2. Germline CDR1 and CDR2: ENHRY and SYGVKD. The CDR3 is made up of 17 amino acids. V lost 6 bases and J lost 7; bases outside the gene matches: 17. The DNA of the CDR3 is TGTGCCATCAGAGACGTGCGTGGGAGCGGGAGTATGAATGAGCAGTTCTTC. Residues: CAIRDVRGSGSMNEQFF.

The chain uses TRBV19 and TRBJ1-5; 9 bases are a match to TRBD1. Germline values: CDR1 LNHDA, CDR2 SQIVND (reference sequence). The CDR3 is 18 amino acids. The ends lost 2 bases at V and 7 bases at J; junction bases unmatched: 15. This chain's CDR3 is CASSIYPPRTGDRQPQHF. The CDR3 DNA reads as TGTGCCAGTAGTATATATCCCCCCCGGACAGGGGACCGGCAGCCCCAGCATTTT.

The CDR3 region has the DNA TGTGCCAGCAGCTTGGGGGGGACAGGGAACACTGAAGCTTTCTTT. It is translated as CASSLGGTGNTEAFF. V is TRBV11-2 and J is TRBJ1-1; 8 bases are a match to TRBD1. Germline CDR1 is SGHAT and CDR2 is FQNNGV. The CDR3 totals 15 residues. V shed 3 bases, J shed 1 base, and the junction held 4 bases outside the gene matches.

On this clone itself: Within the sample, other DNA sequences also encode this same CDR3. J is TRBJ2-3 and V is TRBV5-1; TRBD2 agrees at 9 bases. The ends lost 1 base at V and 3 bases at J; junction bases unmatched: 3. The CDR3 is made up of 15 amino acids. Germline V gives CDR1 SGHRS, CDR2 YFSETQ. CDR3 in DNA: TGCGCCAGCAGCTTGATAGCGGGAGATACAGATACGCAGTATTTT. Its translation: CASSLIAGDTDTQYF.

V usage is TRBV7-2 and J usage is TRBJ1-3; 8 bases line up with TRBD1. CDR3 size: 14 residues. The germline gives CDR1 SGHTA, CDR2 FQGNSA. Unmatched junction bases numbered 7, after V lost 8 bases and J lost 4 bases. Here the CDR3 reads CASVKDRAGNTIYF. In nucleotides, the CDR3 is TGTGCCAGCGTAAAGGACAGGGCGGGAAACACCATATATTTT.

This clone occurred once. The rearrangement links TRBV25-1 to TRBJ1-1; D call uncertain. CDR3 length equals 15 residues. CDR1 is MGHDK and CDR2 is SYGVNS in the germline V gene. V was cut by 1 base and J by 0 bases, with 9 bases left in between. CDR3 nucleotides: TGTGCCAGCAGTGAATTAGGGTTGGTGAACACTGAAGCTTTCTTT. It yields the protein CASSELGLVNTEAFF.

This chain uses TRBV27 with TRBJ2-7; D tentatively fits TRBD1 or TRBD2 (5 bases each). The CDR3 is made up of 14 amino acids. Germline assignment: CDR1 MNHEY and CDR2 SMNVEV (reference sequence). V was shortened by 3 bases and J by 2 bases, with 11 bases between the two germline ends. DNA for the CDR3: TGTGCCAGCAGTTTGGGGGAGCAGGCCTACGAGCAGTACTTC. Translated, it gives CASSLGEQAYEQYF.

This clone came up once. The chain employs TRBV7-2 and TRBJ2-7, with a tentative D call TRBD1 (6 bases). Trimming removed 1 base from V and 2 bases from J, with 12 bases in between. The CDR3 length is 15 residues. Per germline, CDR1 SGHTA and CDR2 FQGNSA. CDR3 sequence (DNA): TGTGCCAGCAGCTTAGTGGCAGGGGCCCCCTACGAGCAGTACTTC. Translated, it gives CASSLVAGAPYEQYF.

The V and J genes are TRBV28 and TRBJ2-7; no definite D call. This CDR3 comprises 14 residues. The V gene lost 4 bases and the J gene lost 1 base, with 11 bases spanning the gap. Germline V gives CDR1 MDHEN, CDR2 SYDVKM. This CDR3 reads CASSSVQTSYEQYF. In DNA, the CDR3 is TGTGCCAGCAGTTCGGTGCAGACGTCCTACGAGCAGTACTTC.

The rearrangement uses TRBV6-1 and TRBJ1-1, with D tentatively TRBD1 (6 bases). CDR3 length equals 14 residues. Germline V gives CDR1 MNHNS, CDR2 SASEGT. Deletions cut 6 bases from V and 2 bases from J, with 13 bases between. CDR3: CASRVGQFNTEAFF. CDR3 nucleotides: TGTGCCAGCAGGGTTGGACAGTTTAACACTGAAGCTTTCTTT.

J is TRBJ2-7 and V is TRBV30, with D possibly called TRBD1 or TRBD2 (5 bases each). CDR1 and CDR2 (germline): GTSNPN, SVGIG (reference sequence). The CDR3 length is 13 residues. V was clipped by 7 bases and J by 5 bases, with 18 bases between them. This CDR3 is CASQGVAEDEQYF. CDR3 bases: TGTGCCTCCCAAGGGGTCGCGGAGGACGAGCAGTACTTC.

This clone has a single count. CDR3 residues: CASRVAGASYNEQFF. CDR3 DNA: TGTGCCAGCAGGGTAGCGGGGGCTTCCTACAATGAGCAGTTCTTC. The J gene is TRBJ2-1, the V gene TRBV25-1, with 9 positions matching TRBD2. Germline V lookup: CDR1 MGHDK, CDR2 SYGVNS. The CDR3 length is 15 residues. V lost 6 bases to trimming and J lost 1 base; unmatched junction nucleotides: 4.

The rearrangement links TRBV28 to TRBJ2-1, with 11 bases that match TRBD2. The CDR3 is 16 residues long. The ends lost 5 bases at V and 5 bases at J; junction bases unmatched: 8. The V gene's germline CDR1 is MDHEN and CDR2 SYDVKM. The CDR3 is CASSRGLAEANNEQFF. The CDR3 coding sequence is TGTGCCAGCAGTCGGGGACTAGCGGAGGCAAACAATGAGCAGTTCTTC. Variable domain in full (rest from reference TRBV28 and TRBJ2-1): DVKVTQSSRYLVKRTGEKVFLECVQDMDHENMFWYRQDPGLGLRLIYFSYDVKMKEKGDIPEGYSVSREKKERFSLILESASTNQTSMYLCASSRGLAEANNEQFFGPGTRLTVL.

This chain links TRBV14 with TRBJ1-1, with D uncertain. CDR3 length: 14 amino acids. The ends were cut back, 3 bases at V and 1 base at J, with 9 bases in the middle. Germline CDR1 and CDR2: SGHDN and FVKESK. This CDR3 is CASSHTWGNTEAFF. CDR3 DNA sequence: TGTGCCAGCAGCCACACTTGGGGGAACACTGAAGCTTTCTTT.

In its sample, this clone was seen once. The chain recombines TRBV30 with TRBJ2-5, with a tentative D call TRBD1 (5 bases). The V end lost 4 bases, the J end lost 5 bases, and 11 bases lay between the germline ends. CDR3 length equals 12 residues. CDR1 and CDR2 (germline): GTSNPN, SVGIG (reference sequence). The CDR3 DNA reads as TGTGCCTGGAACGGTGGGGCTGAGACCCAGTACTTC. It is translated as CAWNGGAETQYF.

The genes are TRBV25-1 and TRBJ2-3; D is unresolved. The germline V gene has CDR1 MGHDK and CDR2 SYGVNS. The CDR3 is 15 amino acids. V lost 6 bases, J lost 3 bases, and 16 bases lay in between. CDR3 DNA sequence: TGTGCCAGCAGGGCGCCCCCCAGTCATACAGATACGCAGTATTTT. This encodes CASRAPPSHTDTQYF.

The chain employs TRBV11-2 and TRBJ1-1; 8 bases agree with TRBD1. Losses at the gene ends were 5 bases for V and 5 bases for J; bases not matched to a gene: 10. Germline-derived CDR1 and CDR2 are SGHAT and FQNNGV. This CDR3 comprises 15 residues. This CDR3 is CASSPQTGVETEAFF. The CDR3 DNA follows: TGTGCCAGCAGCCCACAGACAGGGGTAGAGACTGAAGCTTTCTTT.

This clone has only a few counts. This chain's CDR3 is CASSFWTGGDTEAFF. The CDR3 DNA reads TGTGCCAGCAGTTTTTGGACGGGAGGGGACACTGAAGCTTTCTTT. This chain joins TRBV27 and TRBJ1-1; D may be TRBD1 (5 bases). The CDR3 consists of 15 residues. CDR1 MNHEY and CDR2 SMNVEV come from the germline V gene (reference sequence). The V end was cut by 3 bases, the J end by 3 bases, with 14 bases between.

Notes on this clone: At one of its ends the junction is not consistent with the germline gene, which may arise from a read error. The genes are TRBV27 and TRBJ2-7; 11 bases line up with TRBD2. Germline CDR1 is MNHEY and CDR2 is SMNVEV (reference sequence). There are 13 residues in the CDR3. CDR3 residues: CASIAGGPYEQYF. CDR3 nucleotide sequence: TGTGCTAGCATAGCGGGAGGGCCCTACGAGCAGTACTTC.

The chain recombines TRBV9 with TRBJ1-2, with D unresolved. V lost 0 bases, J lost 8 bases, and 11 bases lay in between. Germline CDR1 reads SGDLS; CDR2 reads YYNGEE. CDR3 length: 13 residues. The CDR3 DNA is TGTGCCAGCAGCGTAGAATACGGCCGAGGCTACACCTTC. Translating gives CASSVEYGRGYTF.

The rearrangement joins TRBV29-1 to TRBJ1-1, with TRBD1 identical over 11 bases. The CDR3 has 15 residues. Germline-derived CDR1 and CDR2 are SQVTM and ANQGSEA. The ends lost 6 bases at V and 8 bases at J; junction bases unmatched: 14. As DNA, the CDR3 is TGCAGCGTAACGTCAATCCGGACAGGGGGCGAAGAAGCTTTCTTT. Translation gives CSVTSIRTGGEEAFF. The variable domain in full, with the rest retrieved from reference TRBV29-1 and TRBJ1-1, is SAVISQKPSRDICQRGTSLTIQCQVDSQVTMMFWYRQQPGQSLTLIATANQGSEATYESGFVIDKFPISRPNLTFSTLTVSNMSPEDSSIYLCSVTSIRTGGEEAFFGQGTRLTVV.

The chain couples TRBV28 to TRBJ1-2; a possible D gene is TRBD1 (6 bases). The V and J ends lost 6 bases and 4 bases respectively, with 12 bases between them. The germline CDR1 and CDR2 sequences are MDHEN and SYDVKM. The CDR3 sequence is 13 residues long. CDR3 amino acids: CASRFPGAYGYTF. CDR3 in DNA: TGTGCCAGCAGATTCCCAGGGGCCTATGGCTACACCTTC.

The chain carries TRBV4-1 and TRBJ2-1; possibly TRBD2 for D (6 bases). CDR3 length equals 15 residues. Germline CDR1 MGHRA, CDR2 YSYEKL. Trimming took 8 bases from V and 0 from J, leaving 14 bases between them. CDR3 nucleotides: TGCGCCAGCGGGTCGCGGGGCAGCTCCTACAATGAGCAGTTCTTC. This gives the protein CASGSRGSSYNEQFF.

The chain carries TRBV5-4 and TRBJ2-7; TRBD2 is a possible D gene (6 bases). The germline V gene has CDR1 SGHNT and CDR2 YYREEE (reference sequence). The CDR3 has 15 amino acids. V was clipped by 3 bases and J by 2 bases, with 15 bases between them. CDR3 in amino acids: CASSSVRDLPYEQYF. The DNA for the CDR3 is TGTGCCAGCAGCTCGGTCCGGGACTTACCCTACGAGCAGTACTTC.

The gene calls are TRBV6-5 and TRBJ2-2, with a possible D match to TRBD2 (5 bases). V lost 10 bases and J lost 5, with 11 bases in between. In germline, CDR1 is MNHEY, CDR2 SVGAGI. The CDR3 totals 12 residues. The CDR3, as DNA: TGTGCCACGACCCGGAGGACCGGGGAGCTGTTTTTT. Its translation is CATTRRTGELFF.

V gene TRBV5-1 combines with J gene TRBJ2-1; 13 bases are shared with TRBD2. Germline-derived CDR1 and CDR2 are SGHRS and YFSETQ. Unmatched junction bases numbered 4, after V lost 4 bases and J lost 6 bases. The CDR3 is made up of 15 amino acids. CDR3 in amino acids: CASSQTSGRANEQFF. In DNA, the CDR3 is TGCGCCAGCAGCCAAACTAGCGGGAGGGCCAATGAGCAGTTCTTC.

The V gene is TRBV14, the J gene TRBJ2-1; tentative D call: TRBD2 (5 bases). Germline assignment: CDR1 SGHDN and CDR2 FVKESK. The CDR3 covers 16 residues. The germline V and J ends were trimmed by 4 bases and 7 bases, with 20 bases remaining between them. CDR3 in amino acids: CASSLTGRRWVNEQFF. Here the CDR3 DNA reads TGTGCCAGCAGCCTTACTGGGAGACGATGGGTAAATGAGCAGTTCTTC.

The gene calls are TRBV18 and TRBJ2-5; TRBD2 matches at 9 bases. The CDR3 length is 16 residues. CDR1 KGHSH and CDR2 LQKENI come from the germline V gene. V lost 1 base, J lost 4 bases, and 7 bases stayed unmatched. CDR3 DNA: TGTGCCAGCTCACCACGGCGGGAGGGCACCGGAGAGACCCAGTACTTC. Translating gives CASSPRREGTGETQYF.

On this clone itself: Distinct nucleotide sequences in the sample also encode this CDR3. The rearrangement links TRBV6-5 to TRBJ1-1; D perhaps matches TRBD1 (6 bases). V dropped 5 bases and J dropped 8 bases, with 9 bases sitting between them. The CDR3 is 11 residues long. CDR1 and CDR2 from the germline V gene are MNHEY and SVGAGI. CDR3 sequence reads: CASSRDREAFF. The CDR3 DNA reads TGTGCCAGCAGTAGAGACAGGGAAGCTTTCTTT.

This clone was seen a handful of times. The chain combines TRBV7-3 with TRBJ2-1, with D maybe TRBD2 (6 bases). V lost 5 bases and J lost 10, with 18 bases in between. Germline lookup yields CDR1 SGHTA and CDR2 FQGTGA. The CDR3 loop spans 14 amino acids. This CDR3 is CASSPPGGREEQFF. Written as DNA, the CDR3 is TGTGCCAGCAGCCCACCCGGAGGACGGGAGGAGCAGTTCTTC.

The chain recombines TRBV30 with TRBJ2-5; D tentatively reads TRBD1 or TRBD2 (5 bases each). Per the germline V gene, CDR1 is GTSNPN and CDR2 is SVGIG (reference sequence). The V gene lost 2 bases and the J gene lost 1 base, with 8 bases spanning the gap. The CDR3 is 13 residues long. This CDR3 reads CAWSPGTQETQYF. The CDR3 DNA reads TGTGCCTGGAGTCCAGGGACCCAAGAGACCCAGTACTTC.

V gene TRBV4-2 combines with J gene TRBJ2-4; TRBD2 is a possible D gene (6 bases). This CDR3 has 17 amino acids. V lost 0 bases to trimming and J lost 6 bases, with 18 bases between them. Germline CDR1 LGHNA, CDR2 YNFKEQ. The CDR3 sequence: CASSQDAIYGSVNIQYF. CDR3 nucleotide sequence: TGTGCCAGCAGCCAAGATGCAATATACGGGAGCGTAAACATTCAGTACTTC.